This T cell receptor beta chain was captured by sequencing in a study of T cell changes during pregnancy in multiple sclerosis. V lost 3 bases to trimming and J lost 4 bases, with 10 bases between them. From germline, CDR1 is GTSNPN and CDR2 SVGIG (reference sequence). The CDR3 totals 13 residues. The repertoire was sequenced with immunoSEQ multiplex PCR; TCRdb's copy has only in-frame clones and lacks some. The sample lists 50,000 to 65,000 clones, roughly nine tenths occurring once. The receptor comes from a female donor with multiple sclerosis, enrolled in a pregnancy study. The sample in question was CD4+ T cells from peripheral blood mononuclear cells, obtained in the third trimester of pregnancy. J is TRBJ1-5 and V is TRBV30, with D tentatively TRBD1 (5 bases). The DNA for the CDR3 is TGTGCCTGGAGGGGGCAAGGGAATCAGCCCCAGCATTTT. It codes for CAWRGQGNQPQHF.